This passage covers 24 T cell receptor beta chains from one sample sequenced in a study of T cell repertoires in aging, cancer and after chemotherapy. TCR beta rearrangements were amplified from peripheral blood genomic DNA. Multiplex touch-down PCR with TRB-A/B primers amplified rearranged V-D-J TRB sequences. TCRdb recomputed calls from the multiplex PCR reads with MiXCR, one row per CDR3 protein. The sample consists of around 8,100 distinct CDR3 sequences, 35% to 45% of them appearing once. Sequenced material: blood. These receptor sequences come from a human donor in good health.

V usage is TRBV19 and J usage is TRBJ2-7, with D possibly TRBD2 on 5 matching bases. Trimming shortened V by 3 bases and J by 6 bases, and 15 bases separated the two germline ends. Germline CDR1 LNHDA, CDR2 SQIVND (reference sequence). CDR3 length: 14 residues. Here the CDR3 reads CASSIGFTGSEQYF. The CDR3 DNA reads as TGTGCCAGTAGTATTGGGTTTACGGGGAGCGAGCAGTACTTC.

CDR3 in DNA: TGTGCCAGCAGTGAGTCAAGCTATTTGAACACTGAAGCTTTCTTT. Translating it yields CASSESSYLNTEAFF. The chain links TRBV25-1 to TRBJ1-1; no firm D call. The CDR3 has 15 amino acids. The V end was cut by 3 bases, the J end by 0 bases, with 11 bases between. Germline CDR1 and CDR2: MGHDK and SYGVNS.

In regard to this clonotype: This likely comes from a read error, as the CDR3 has no conserved phenylalanine or tryptophan at its end. The chain uses TRBV6-2 or TRBV6-3 and TRBJ2-7; tentatively, D is TRBD1 or TRBD2 (5 bases each). V gave up 5 bases and J gave up 2 bases, with 16 bases separating them. CDR3 length: 15 amino acids. Germline CDR1 MNHEY, CDR2 SVGEGT. The CDR3 region is CASSIYRDLAYEQYL. For the CDR3, the DNA is TGTGCCAGCAGTATCTACCGGGACCTTGCCTACGAGCAGTACTTG.

The V gene is TRBV20-1, the J gene TRBJ2-7; D unclear. The germline CDR1 and CDR2 sequences are DFQATT and SNEGSKA (reference sequence). With 6 bases removed from V and 0 bases from J, the gap between germline ends came to 15 bases. The CDR3 loop spans 14 amino acids. CDR3: CSALPLTSSYEQYF. In nucleotides, the CDR3 is TGCAGTGCCCTTCCACTCACATCCTCCTACGAGCAGTACTTC.

This rearrangement joins TRBV6-1 to TRBJ1-5; D possibly corresponds to TRBD1 (5 bases). Trimming pared 8 bases from V and 9 bases from J, leaving 17 bases between. The CDR3 sequence is 13 residues long. The germline gives CDR1 MNHNS, CDR2 SASEGT. This CDR3 is CASSVGDVGPQHF. In DNA, the CDR3 is TGTGCCAGCTCGGTAGGGGATGTGGGGCCCCAGCATTTT.

This clonotype has just a few counts. Its ends do not fully match the called genes, so a read error is possible. The V and J genes are TRBV10-1 and TRBJ2-3; TRBD1 or TRBD2 may be the D gene (5 bases each). Germline assignment: CDR1 WNHNN and CDR2 SYGVQD (reference sequence). This CDR3 has 14 residues. The CDR3 spells CATSVGVLADTQYF. In DNA, the CDR3 is TGCGCCACCAGTGTGGGGGTTCTTGCAGATACGCAGTATTTT.

The chain employs TRBV20-1 and TRBJ2-3, with 11 bases matching TRBD1. CDR1 is DFQATT, CDR2 SNEGSKA, per germline (reference sequence). This CDR3 has 15 residues. The trim removed 6 bases at V and 3 bases at J, leaving 8 bases unmatched. CDR3 nucleotides: TGCAGTGCCGATATACGGGACAGGGGGACAGATACGCAGTATTTT. This codes for CSADIRDRGTDTQYF.

The table lists this clonotype with a few counts. The chain combines TRBV6-5 with TRBJ1-1, with TRBD1 as a possible D gene (6 bases). V was cut by 2 bases and J by 4 bases, with 20 bases left in between. The CDR3 is 17 residues long. Germline values: CDR1 MNHEY, CDR2 SVGAGI. The CDR3 region is CASSYGGHYEGGTEAFF. The CDR3 DNA reads TGTGCCAGCAGTTACGGGGGACATTATGAAGGGGGCACTGAAGCTTTCTTT.

This clonotype appeared a few times. V gene TRBV6-5 combines with J gene TRBJ2-7; no reliable D call. Trimming took off 0 bases at V and 4 bases at J, with 7 bases between the two ends. Germline lookup yields CDR1 MNHEY and CDR2 SVGAGI. CDR3 length equals 13 residues. The CDR3 region is CASSYSWVYEQYF. DNA for the CDR3: TGTGCCAGCAGTTACTCGTGGGTTTACGAGCAGTACTTC.

This clonotype came up a few times. V gene TRBV12-3 or TRBV12-4 combines with J gene TRBJ1-6; 10 bases align to TRBD1. There are 13 residues in the CDR3. The V gene end was trimmed by 5 bases and the J gene end by 9 bases; junction bases not matched to a gene: 1. The CDR3 is CASSGDRGSPLHF. The CDR3 nucleotides read TGTGCCAGCAGTGGGGACAGGGGTTCACCCCTCCACTTT.

V is TRBV15 and J is TRBJ2-2; 12 nucleotides align to TRBD2. The CDR3 runs to 19 residues. Germline V gives CDR1 LNHNV, CDR2 YYDKDF (reference sequence). V lost 1 base to trimming and J lost 6 bases; unmatched junction nucleotides: 12. CDR3 sequence reads: CATSRGYRLAGGPAGELFF. CDR3 coding DNA: TGTGCCACCAGCAGAGGGTACAGGCTAGCGGGGGGGCCTGCCGGGGAGCTGTTTTTT.

The V gene is TRBV6-4, the J gene TRBJ2-5; TRBD2 matches at 8 bases. CDR1 MRHNA and CDR2 SNTAGT come from the germline V gene. The length of the CDR3 is 15 residues. Trimming cost V 4 bases and J 0 bases; bases outside gene matches: 4. The CDR3 DNA sequence: TGTGCCAGCAGTGTGGGAGCGGGGGACCAAGAGACCCAGTACTTC. This encodes CASSVGAGDQETQYF.

Only a few counts were recorded for this clonotype. This rearrangement joins TRBV12-3 or TRBV12-4 to TRBJ1-2, with D possibly matching TRBD1 (6 bases). The V gene lost 3 bases and the J gene lost 7 bases, with 9 bases spanning the gap. The CDR3 extends over 12 amino acids. The CDR3 region is CASSFRGSGYTF. As DNA, the CDR3 is TGTGCCAGCAGTTTCAGGGGTAGTGGCTACACCTTC.

This clonotype was seen a few times. The gene calls are TRBV6-5 and TRBJ1-6; possibly TRBD1 for D (6 bases). The CDR3 is made up of 15 amino acids. The V end lost 2 bases, the J end lost 3 bases, and 8 bases lay between the germline ends. Germline V gene sequence: CDR1 MNHEY, CDR2 SVGAGI. Here the CDR3 reads CASSYGQHYNSPLHF. CDR3 DNA sequence: TGTGCCAGCAGTTACGGACAGCACTATAATTCACCCCTCCACTTT.

V and J are TRBV20-1 and TRBJ2-7, with TRBD1 matching over 10 bases. Germline assignment: CDR1 DFQATT and CDR2 SNEGSKA (reference sequence). J lost 2 bases, V lost 3 bases, and 4 bases had no gene match. The CDR3 is 14 residues long. CDR3 protein: CSARGTGATYEQYF. The CDR3 DNA reads as TGCAGTGCTAGGGGGACAGGGGCCACCTACGAGCAGTACTTC.

The V gene is TRBV12-3 or TRBV12-4, the J gene TRBJ1-5, with D perhaps matching TRBD1 (5 bases). Trimming took off 8 bases at V and 2 bases at J, with 7 bases between the two ends. The CDR3 consists of 12 residues. This CDR3 is CASLGGNQPQHF. CDR3 nucleotides: TGTGCCAGCCTAGGGGGCAATCAGCCCCAGCATTTT.

V and J are TRBV19 and TRBJ2-1; maybe TRBD2 (6 bases). The V end lost 7 bases, the J end lost 4 bases, and 14 bases lay between the germline ends. This CDR3 region has 14 residues. CDR1 LNHDA and CDR2 SQIVND come from the germline V gene (reference sequence). CDR3 in DNA: TGTGCCAGTAATAGGGACTCAGCTTACAATGAGCAGTTCTTC. This sequence encodes CASNRDSAYNEQFF.

In this sample, this clonotype turned up a few times. This sequence joins TRBV30 and TRBJ2-3, with D possibly TRBD1 on 5 matching bases. The CDR3 is made up of 14 amino acids. Germline assignment: CDR1 GTSNPN and CDR2 SVGIG (reference sequence). V dropped 4 bases and J dropped 6 bases, with 17 bases sitting between them. CDR3 bases: TGTGCCTGGACCCCTCAGGGCCCCGGGGATACGCAGTATTTT. This sequence encodes CAWTPQGPGDTQYF.

The count of this clonotype is one. The chain couples TRBV7-9 to TRBJ1-2, with 7 positions matching TRBD1. J was trimmed by 6 bases and V by 1 base; bases with no gene match: 8. Germline assignment: CDR1 SEHNR and CDR2 FQNEAQ (reference sequence). The length of the CDR3 is 15 residues. The CDR3 loop reads CASSLGSGGPDGYTF. The CDR3 DNA sequence: TGTGCCAGCAGCTTAGGGTCAGGGGGTCCAGATGGCTACACCTTC.

The chain carries TRBV6-5 and TRBJ1-1; TRBD1 matches 7 bases. Germline V lookup: CDR1 MNHEY, CDR2 SVGAGI. CDR3 length: 14 amino acids. After removal of 9 bases from V and 0 bases from J, the junction contained 7 bases not matched to a gene. As DNA, the CDR3 is TGTGCCAGTCAATGGGGACAGTTGAACACTGAAGCTTTCTTT. Protein product: CASQWGQLNTEAFF.

This rearrangement joins TRBV6-5 to TRBJ1-5; D gene ambiguous. This CDR3 region has 14 residues. V was pared by 8 bases and J by 2 bases, with 13 bases between. Germline values: CDR1 MNHEY, CDR2 SVGAGI. CDR3 DNA sequence: TGTGCCAGCCAACTCGCGGATCGCAATCAGCCCCAGCATTTT. This gives the protein CASQLADRNQPQHF.

There are a few counts of this clonotype. The rearrangement uses TRBV19 and TRBJ1-3, with D unresolved. CDR3 length: 15 residues. CDR1 is LNHDA and CDR2 is SQIVND in the germline V gene (reference sequence). The germline V and J ends were trimmed by 3 bases and 0 bases, with 9 bases remaining between them. As DNA, the CDR3 is TGTGCCAGTAGTATTTTGACGCACTCTGGAAACACCATATATTTT. It yields the protein CASSILTHSGNTIYF.

This chain uses TRBV2 with TRBJ2-3; D remains unclear. Germline assignment: CDR1 SNHLY and CDR2 FYNNEI. V was cut by 4 bases and J by 8 bases, with 7 bases left in between. The CDR3 contains 11 residues. CDR3 loop: CASSGAGTQYF. The CDR3 DNA reads as TGTGCCAGCAGTGGAGCTGGTACGCAGTATTTT.

The V call is TRBV19, the J call TRBJ1-2; D call uncertain. The CDR3 contains 14 residues. The ends were cut back, 2 bases at V and 5 bases at J, with 12 bases in the middle. Looked up from germline, CDR1 is LNHDA and CDR2 is SQIVND (reference sequence). The DNA of the CDR3 is TGTGCCAGTAGTATAACCCGGCCTACGTATGGCTACACCTTC. Translation: CASSITRPTYGYTF.